The subject of this entry is one T cell receptor (beta chain). Generated by immunoSEQ multiplex PCR, the TCRdb table keeps only in-frame clones and is missing some. In the table there are 250,000 to 350,000 clones, 86% of which are singletons. This sample is part of a study of blood T cell repertoires in COVID-19. From germline, CDR1 is SGHDT and CDR2 YYEEEE. V lost 2 bases and J lost 11, with 16 bases in between. The CDR3 has 13 amino acids. Sequenced material: peripheral blood. This sequence joins TRBV5-6 and TRBJ1-1; possible D gene TRBD1, 6 bases. This receptor was taken from a woman aged 25 to 45 with active or convalescent COVID-19. CDR3 residues: CASSLLVSGGAFF. The CDR3 nucleotides read TGTGCCAGCAGCTTATTGGTTTCGGGGGGCGCTTTCTTT.